Given below is one T cell receptor (beta chain) in context. The sample comes from a study of blood T cells in healthy people across ages. Across the study: Through template switching, about one barcoded beta molecule was captured per two T cells, as measured in model experiments.

Primed by a sample-barcoded 5' primer and a J-beta primer mix, a second PCR proceeded for about 6 to 11 cycles. The authors tagged each cDNA molecule using a template-switch adaptor with 12 random nucleotides. TCRdb called the 5' RACE reads again in MiXCR, with one record for every CDR3 protein. In the table there are 1,300,000 or so distinct CDR3 sequences, around 55% of which are singletons. Total RNA extraction produced at least 5 micrograms (per sample) for the study. The CDR3 length is 14 residues. The trim removed 5 bases at V and 5 bases at J, leaving 7 bases unmatched. The chain has TRBV12-3 or TRBV12-4 and TRBJ1-2, with TRBD1 identical over 8 bases. Source material: blood. The TCR was taken from a man between 18 and 35 years old in good health. This chain's CDR3 is CASSKVRGHYGYTF. In DNA form, the CDR3 reads TGTGCCAGCAGTAAGGTCAGGGGGCATTATGGCTACACCTTC.